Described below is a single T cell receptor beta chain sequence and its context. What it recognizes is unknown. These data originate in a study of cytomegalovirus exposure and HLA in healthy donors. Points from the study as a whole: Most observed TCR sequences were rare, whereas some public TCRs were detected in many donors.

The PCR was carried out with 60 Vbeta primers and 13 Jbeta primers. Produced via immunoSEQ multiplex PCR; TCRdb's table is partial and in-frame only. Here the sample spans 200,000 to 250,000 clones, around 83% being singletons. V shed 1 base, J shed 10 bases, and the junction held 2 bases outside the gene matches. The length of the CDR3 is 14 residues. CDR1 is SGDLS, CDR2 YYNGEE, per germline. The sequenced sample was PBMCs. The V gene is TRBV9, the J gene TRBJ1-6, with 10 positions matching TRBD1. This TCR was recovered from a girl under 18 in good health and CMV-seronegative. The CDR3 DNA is TGTGCCAGCAGCGTAATGGGACAGGGGTCACCCCTCCACTTT. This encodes CASSVMGQGSPLHF.